This is a list of T cell receptor beta chains from one sample in a study of CD8+ T cells in alopecia areata. Some clones are missing from TCRdb's copy, which holds only in-frame ones; the method was immunoSEQ multiplex PCR. The table lists about 140,000 clones, around 50% of them singletons, with roughly 6.7% in the top ten. The sequencing used CD4+ T cells sorted from blood, collected at week 0. Receptors were obtained from a human donor with alopecia areata. The CDR3 runs from the conserved cysteine through the conserved F or W. Each record gives: V gene, D gene, J gene, clone size, CDR3 protein, CDR3 DNA. A D gene is named only where the DNA matches it firmly. Size values are once, few and many counts, or a class for expanded clones, and some rows have none.

TRBV4-1	-	TRBJ2-5	few	CASSQIQETQYF	TGCGCCAGCAGCCAAATCCAAGAGACCCAGTACTTC
TRBV7-9	-	TRBJ2-3	-	CASSHILGITDTQYF	TGTGCCAGCAGCCACATACTAGGTATCACAGATACGCAGTATTTT
TRBV27	-	TRBJ1-2	-	CASFDPRGGYYGYTF	TGTGCCAGCTTTGACCCCCGGGGGGGATACTATGGCTACACCTTC
TRBV6-5	-	TRBJ2-1	few	CASSPMLGGNEQFF	TGTGCCAGCAGTCCCATGTTGGGTGGGAATGAGCAGTTCTTC
TRBV7-8	TRBD2	TRBJ2-3	-	CASSESGGQTGTQYF	TGTGCCAGCAGTGAAAGCGGGGGCCAGACCGGTACGCAGTATTTT
TRBV29-1	-	TRBJ1-2	-	CSVGGYEGYTF	TGCAGCGTTGGGGGGTATGAGGGCTACACCTTC
TRBV25-1	-	TRBJ2-7	-	CASSESVRARNEQYF	TGTGCCAGCAGTGAATCGGTCAGGGCCCGGAACGAGCAGTACTTC
TRBV6-5	-	TRBJ2-7	-	CASPMRGLYYEQYF	TGTGCCAGCCCCATGCGGGGCTTGTACTACGAGCAGTACTTC
TRBV19	-	TRBJ2-7	-	CASSISGGPTEQYF	TGTGCCAGTAGTATATCTGGCGGACCTACGGAGCAGTACTTC
TRBV30	-	TRBJ1-1	-	CAWSVQLEAFF	TGTGCCTGGAGTGTACAACTAGAAGCTTTCTTT
TRBV27	-	TRBJ2-6	-	CASSSRDSGANVLTF	TGTGCCAGCAGTTCTAGAGACTCTGGGGCCAACGTCCTGACTTTC
TRBV10-3	-	TRBJ1-6	few	CAIRERDSPLHF	TGTGCCATCCGAGAGAGGGATTCACCCCTCCACTTT
TRBV2	TRBD2	TRBJ2-5	-	CASRIGQRLAGGRETQYF	TGTGCCAGCAGGATAGGACAACGACTAGCGGGGGGGCGGGAGACCCAGTACTTC
TRBV2	TRBD1	TRBJ1-2	-	CASSGTGDYGYTF	TGTGCCAGCAGTGGGACAGGGGACTATGGCTACACCTTC
TRBV5-1	-	TRBJ2-1	-	CASSLVAGHNEQFF	TGCGCCAGCAGCTTGGTTGCCGGCCACAATGAGCAGTTCTTC
TRBV5-4	-	TRBJ2-2	-	CASRSGQNTGELFF	TGTGCCAGCAGAAGCGGACAGAACACCGGGGAGCTGTTTTTT
TRBV30	TRBD1	TRBJ2-2	-	CAWKRGPRTGELFF	TGTGCCTGGAAAAGGGGGCCTCGGACCGGGGAGCTGTTTTTT
TRBV30	-	TRBJ1-1	-	CAWSPVGTEAFF	TGTGCCTGGTCCCCGGTGGGCACTGAAGCTTTCTTT
TRBV7-2	TRBD1	TRBJ2-1	-	CASSDQTGSEQFF	TGTGCCAGCAGCGATCAGACAGGGAGTGAGCAGTTCTTC
TRBV5-1	-	TRBJ1-2	-	CASSLESGLSYTF	TGCGCCAGCAGCTTGGAGTCGGGATTGAGCTACACCTTC
TRBV6-1	TRBD1	TRBJ1-5	-	CASIGQGNQPQHF	TGTGCCAGCATCGGACAGGGGAATCAGCCCCAGCATTTT
TRBV29-1	TRBD1	TRBJ2-3	few	CSAKGTDRGSTDTQYF	TGCAGCGCAAAGGGGACGGACAGGGGAAGCACAGATACGCAGTATTTT
TRBV29-1	-	TRBJ2-1	-	CSVDRGALEQFF	TGCAGCGTTGACCGGGGGGCCTTGGAGCAGTTCTTC
TRBV15	-	TRBJ1-1	few	CATSRYGRPEAFF	TGTGCCACCAGCAGATATGGACGGCCTGAAGCTTTCTTT
TRBV5-4	-	TRBJ2-3	-	CASRWRDATTDTQYF	TGTGCCAGCAGATGGCGGGACGCAACCACAGATACGCAGTATTTT
TRBV30	-	TRBJ1-6	-	CAWSPGGGSPLHF	TGTGCCTGGAGTCCTGGAGGAGGATCACCCCTCCACTTT
TRBV6-1	-	TRBJ1-1	-	CASSAGRVAEAFF	TGTGCCAGCAGTGCGGGCAGGGTTGCTGAAGCTTTCTTT
TRBV9	TRBD1	TRBJ1-4	few	CASTSGTGDTWEEKLFF	TGTGCCAGCACGAGCGGGACAGGGGATACTTGGGAAGAAAAACTGTTTTTT
TRBV19	-	TRBJ1-1	-	CASSIGREAFF	TGTGCCAGTAGTATTGGCAGGGAAGCTTTCTTT
TRBV29-1	-	TRBJ2-5	-	CSVVFPGAPETQYF	TGCAGCGTTGTCTTTCCGGGGGCGCCAGAGACCCAGTACTTC
TRBV29-1	-	TRBJ2-3	-	CSAQGSEVNTQYF	TGCAGCGCCCAGGGATCCGAAGTCAATACGCAGTATTTT
TRBV29-1	-	TRBJ2-7	-	CSGGDFHSGEQYF	TGCAGCGGGGGGGACTTCCACTCTGGGGAGCAGTACTTC
TRBV5-1	TRBD1	TRBJ2-1	few	CASRIGTANNEQFF	TGCGCCAGCCGAATCGGGACAGCAAACAATGAGCAGTTCTTC
TRBV29-1	-	TRBJ2-7	few	CSVGSRVSSSYEQYF	TGCAGCGTTGGGTCCCGGGTTTCAAGCTCCTACGAGCAGTACTTC
TRBV30	-	TRBJ2-3	once	CAWSLRGPDTQYF	TGTGCCTGGAGTCTCCGCGGACCAGATACGCAGTATTTT
TRBV6-5	-	TRBJ2-4	once	CASSYWRDANIQYF	TGTGCCAGCAGTTATTGGCGGGACGCAAACATTCAGTACTTC
TRBV9	-	TRBJ1-4	-	CASSAGYRNEKLFF	TGTGCCAGCAGCGCCGGCTACCGGAATGAAAAACTGTTTTTT
TRBV6-1	-	TRBJ2-5	-	CASSEARVQETQYF	TGTGCCAGCAGTGAAGCGAGGGTCCAAGAGACCCAGTACTTC
TRBV5-4	-	TRBJ2-3	-	CATGGGGDTQYF	TGTGCCACCGGGGGTGGCGGAGATACGCAGTATTTT
TRBV2	-	TRBJ1-5	-	CASRQGGEGNQPQHF	TGTGCCAGCAGGCAAGGGGGGGAAGGCAATCAGCCCCAGCATTTT
TRBV15	-	TRBJ2-3	-	CATSRGFRQEVTDTQYF	TGTGCCACCAGCAGAGGGTTTCGGCAGGAGGTTACAGATACGCAGTATTTT
TRBV30	TRBD1	TRBJ1-6	-	CAWTWTGKTPLHF	TGTGCCTGGACGTGGACAGGGAAGACACCCCTCCACTTT
TRBV30	TRBD2	TRBJ2-1	once	CAWSVSGGVADNEQFF	TGTGCCTGGAGTGTTAGCGGGGGGGTCGCGGACAATGAGCAGTTCTTC
TRBV6-6	TRBD2	TRBJ2-3	-	CASSYQRGLDTQYF	TGTGCCAGCAGTTACCAGCGGGGGCTAGATACGCAGTATTTT
TRBV5-1	-	TRBJ1-1	few	CASSTSGLRGEAFF	TGCGCCAGCAGCACGTCCGGACTTCGGGGTGAAGCTTTCTTT
TRBV6-5	-	TRBJ1-5	-	CASRGGDQPQHF	TGTGCCAGCAGAGGGGGTGATCAGCCCCAGCATTTT
TRBV9	TRBD1	TRBJ1-1	few	CASSAFSGGANTEAFF	TGTGCCAGCAGCGCCTTTTCAGGGGGAGCGAACACTGAAGCTTTCTTT
TRBV15	-	TRBJ2-3	-	CATSRISDTQYF	TGTGCCACCAGCAGGATCAGCGATACGCAGTATTTT
TRBV27	-	TRBJ1-2	-	CASSLSGRRIFYGYTF	TGTGCCAGCAGTTTATCGGGGCGGCGGATTTTTTATGGCTACACCTTC
TRBV20-1	-	TRBJ1-3	-	CSARGENTIYF	TGCAGTGCGCGGGGGGAAAACACCATATATTTT
TRBV29-1	TRBD2	TRBJ2-3	few	CSVEDRSGGFMDTQYF	TGCAGCGTTGAAGATCGGAGCGGGGGGTTTATGGATACGCAGTATTTT
TRBV27	-	TRBJ1-5	-	CASSFDSGGNQPQHF	TGTGCCAGCAGTTTTGACAGTGGGGGCAATCAGCCCCAGCATTTT